This T cell receptor beta chain was sequenced for a study of spatial heterogeneity in lung cancer. About the research overall: Raw sequencing reads included, on average, more than eight appearances of each unique TCR and UMI combination.

In TCRdb, the 5' RACE reads were re-called with MiXCR into one record per CDR3 protein. This sample has about 13,000 distinct CDR3 sequences, with over 4.5% found just once. Per the germline V gene, CDR1 is ENHRY and CDR2 is SYGVKD. V was cut by 7 bases and J by 0 bases, with 9 bases left in between. The CDR3 runs to 13 residues. There are many counts of this clonotype. No antigen is known for it. A library made for alpha chains picked up this beta chain off target, so its size means little. Notes on the study in general: Ubiquitous expanded TCR counts tracked ubiquitous nonsynonymous mutations; regional expanded TCR counts tracked regional nonsynonymous mutations. Tumor T cell coverage was estimated at around 7.4% for alpha and around 13% for beta chains. Counts that tracked tumor mutation counts were those of expanded intratumoral alpha and beta TCRs.

Noted time point: sample taken at primary tumor resection. The authors sequenced whole RNA from tumor, nontumor lung or frozen PBMC without sorting. This rearrangement joins TRBV10-3 to TRBJ1-1; no definite D call. Sequenced here: lung tumor tissue, sampled at surgery. This clonotype was sampled from a male donor with early-stage non-small cell lung cancer. The CDR3: CAIKSSLNTEAFF. DNA for the CDR3: TGTGCCATCAAGTCCAGTTTGAACACTGAAGCTTTCTTT.